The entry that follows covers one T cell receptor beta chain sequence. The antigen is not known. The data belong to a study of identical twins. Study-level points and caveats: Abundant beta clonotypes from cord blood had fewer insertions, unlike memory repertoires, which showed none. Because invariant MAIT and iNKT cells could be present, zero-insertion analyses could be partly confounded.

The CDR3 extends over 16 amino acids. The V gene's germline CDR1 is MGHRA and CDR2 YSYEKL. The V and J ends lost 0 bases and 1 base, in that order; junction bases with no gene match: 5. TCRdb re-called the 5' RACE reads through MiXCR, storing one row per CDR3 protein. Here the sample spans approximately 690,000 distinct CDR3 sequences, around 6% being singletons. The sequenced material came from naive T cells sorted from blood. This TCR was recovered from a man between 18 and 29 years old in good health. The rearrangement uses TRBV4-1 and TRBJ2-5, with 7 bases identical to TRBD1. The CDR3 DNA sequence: TGCGCCAGCAGCCAAGATTTGGGACAGCCCCAAGAGACCCAGTACTTC. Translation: CASSQDLGQPQETQYF.